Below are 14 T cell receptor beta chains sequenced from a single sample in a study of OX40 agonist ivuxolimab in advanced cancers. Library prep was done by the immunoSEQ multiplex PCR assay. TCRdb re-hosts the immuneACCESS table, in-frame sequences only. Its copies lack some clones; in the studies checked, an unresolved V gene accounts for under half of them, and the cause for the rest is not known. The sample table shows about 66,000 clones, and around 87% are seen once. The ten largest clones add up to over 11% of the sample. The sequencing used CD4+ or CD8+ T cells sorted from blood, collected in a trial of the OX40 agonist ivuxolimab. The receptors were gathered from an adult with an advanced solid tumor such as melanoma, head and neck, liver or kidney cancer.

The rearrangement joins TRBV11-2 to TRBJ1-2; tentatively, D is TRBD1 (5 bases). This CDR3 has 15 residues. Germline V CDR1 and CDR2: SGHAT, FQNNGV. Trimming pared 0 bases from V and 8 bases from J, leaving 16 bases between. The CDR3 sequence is CASSLDMWPGLGYTF. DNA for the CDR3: TGTGCCAGCAGCTTAGATATGTGGCCAGGGCTAGGCTACACCTTC. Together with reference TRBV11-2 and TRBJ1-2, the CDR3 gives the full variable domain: EAGVAQSPRYKIIEKRQSVAFWCNPISGHATLYWYQQILGQGPKLLIQFQNNGVVDDSQLPKDRFSAERLKGVDSTLKIQPAKLEDSAVYLCASSLDMWPGLGYTFGSGTRLTVV.

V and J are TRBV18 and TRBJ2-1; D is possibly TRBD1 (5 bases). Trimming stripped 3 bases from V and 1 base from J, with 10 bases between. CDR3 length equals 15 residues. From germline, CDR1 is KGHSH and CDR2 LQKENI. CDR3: CASSPPRDSYNEQFF. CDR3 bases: TGTGCCAGCTCACCCCCCAGGGATTCCTACAATGAGCAGTTCTTC. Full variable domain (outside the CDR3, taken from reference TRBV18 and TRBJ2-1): NAGVMQNPRHLVRRRGQEARLRCSPMKGHSHVYWYRQLPEEGLKFMVYLQKENIIDESGMPKERFSAEFPKEGPSILRIQQVVRGDSAAYFCASSPPRDSYNEQFFGPGTRLTVL.

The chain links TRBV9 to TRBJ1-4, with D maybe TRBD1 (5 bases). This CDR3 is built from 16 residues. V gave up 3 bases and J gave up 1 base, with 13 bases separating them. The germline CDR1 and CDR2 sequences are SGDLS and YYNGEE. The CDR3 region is CASSAGARGTNEKLFF. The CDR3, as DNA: TGTGCCAGCAGCGCCGGGGCCCGAGGAACTAATGAAAAACTGTTTTTT. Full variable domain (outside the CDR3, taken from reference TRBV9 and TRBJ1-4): DSGVTQTPKHLITATGQRVTLRCSPRSGDLSVYWYQQSLDQGLQFLIQYYNGEERAKGNILERFSAQQFPDLHSELNLSSLELGDSALYFCASSAGARGTNEKLFFGSGTQLSVL.

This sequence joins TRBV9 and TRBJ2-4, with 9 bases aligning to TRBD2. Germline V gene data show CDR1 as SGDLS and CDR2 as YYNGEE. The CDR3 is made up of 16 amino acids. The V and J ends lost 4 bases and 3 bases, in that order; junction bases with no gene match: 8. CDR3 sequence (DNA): TGTGCCAGCAGCCGAGGACTAGCGAGAGGCAAAAACATTCAGTACTTC. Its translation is CASSRGLARGKNIQYF.

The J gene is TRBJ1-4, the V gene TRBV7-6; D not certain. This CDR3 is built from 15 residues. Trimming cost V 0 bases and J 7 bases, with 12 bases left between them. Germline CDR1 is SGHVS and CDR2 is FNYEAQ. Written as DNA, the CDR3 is TGTGCCAGCAGCTTAGCGCCTGGGGTACGTGAAAAACTGTTTTTT. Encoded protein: CASSLAPGVREKLFF.

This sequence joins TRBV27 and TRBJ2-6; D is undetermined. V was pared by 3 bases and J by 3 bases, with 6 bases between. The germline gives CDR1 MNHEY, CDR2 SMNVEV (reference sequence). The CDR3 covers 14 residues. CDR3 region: CASSFLGGANVLTF. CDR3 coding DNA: TGTGCCAGCAGTTTCCTCGGTGGGGCCAACGTCCTGACTTTC.

The CDR3 nucleotides read TGTGCCAGCAGCTTGGGACGGGATTCCTACTACGAGCAGTACTTC. As protein: CASSLGRDSYYEQYF. The rearrangement uses TRBV5-4 and TRBJ2-7; D possibly corresponds to TRBD2 (5 bases). Trimming took off 0 bases at V and 3 bases at J, with 13 bases between the two ends. The CDR3 is 15 amino acids. Germline V gene data show CDR1 as SGHNT and CDR2 as YYREEE (reference sequence).

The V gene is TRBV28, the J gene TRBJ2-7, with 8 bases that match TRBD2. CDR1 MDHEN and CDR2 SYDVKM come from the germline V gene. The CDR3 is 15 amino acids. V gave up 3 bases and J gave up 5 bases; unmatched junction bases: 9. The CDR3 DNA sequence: TGTGCCAGCAGTTTCGTAGGGACTAGTGCCCACGAGCAGTACTTC. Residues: CASSFVGTSAHEQYF.

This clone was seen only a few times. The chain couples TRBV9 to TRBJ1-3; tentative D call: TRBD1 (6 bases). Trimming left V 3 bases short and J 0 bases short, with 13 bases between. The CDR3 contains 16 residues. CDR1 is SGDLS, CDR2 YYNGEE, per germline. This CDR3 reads CASSAPQGPSGNTIYF. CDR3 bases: TGTGCCAGCAGCGCCCCGCAGGGGCCCTCTGGAAACACCATATATTTT.

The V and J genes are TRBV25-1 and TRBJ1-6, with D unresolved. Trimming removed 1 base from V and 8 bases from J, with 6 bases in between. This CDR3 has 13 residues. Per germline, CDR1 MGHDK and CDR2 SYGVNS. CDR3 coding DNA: TGTGCCAGCAGTGAATGGAAGGATTCACCCCTCCACTTT. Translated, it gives CASSEWKDSPLHF.

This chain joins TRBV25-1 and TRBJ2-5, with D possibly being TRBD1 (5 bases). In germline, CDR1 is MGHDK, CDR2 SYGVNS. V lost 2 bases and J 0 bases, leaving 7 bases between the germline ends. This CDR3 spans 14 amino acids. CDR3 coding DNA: TGTGCCAGCAGTGAAAGGGGCTACCAAGAGACCCAGTACTTC. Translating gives CASSERGYQETQYF. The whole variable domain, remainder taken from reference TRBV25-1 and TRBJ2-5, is EADIYQTPRYLVIGTGKKITLECSQTMGHDKMYWYQQDPGMELHLIHYSYGVNSTEKGDLSSESTVSRIRTEHFPLTLESARPSHTSQYLCASSERGYQETQYFGPGTRLLVL.

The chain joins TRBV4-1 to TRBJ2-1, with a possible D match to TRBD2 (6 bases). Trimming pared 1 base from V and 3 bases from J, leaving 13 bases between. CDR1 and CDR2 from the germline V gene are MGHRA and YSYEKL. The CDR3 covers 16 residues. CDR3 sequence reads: CASSQAGLHNYNEQFF. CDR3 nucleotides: TGCGCCAGCAGCCAAGCCGGACTACATAACTACAATGAGCAGTTCTTC.

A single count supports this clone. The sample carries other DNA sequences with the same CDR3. DNA for the CDR3: TGTGCCAGCAGCGTCGGGGGAGGCACCGGGGAGCTGTTTTTT. It specifies CASSVGGGTGELFF. The genes are TRBV9 and TRBJ2-2, with D perhaps matching TRBD2 (6 bases). Germline CDR1 is SGDLS and CDR2 is YYNGEE. This CDR3 region has 14 residues. V was cut by 2 bases and J by 4 bases, with 9 bases left in between.

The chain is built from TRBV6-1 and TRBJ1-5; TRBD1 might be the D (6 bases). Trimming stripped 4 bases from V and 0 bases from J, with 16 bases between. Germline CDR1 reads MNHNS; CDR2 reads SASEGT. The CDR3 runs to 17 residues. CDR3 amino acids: CASSGPTGRYSNQPQHF. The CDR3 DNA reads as TGTGCCAGCAGTGGTCCCACAGGGCGTTATAGCAATCAGCCCCAGCATTTT.